Reported below is one TCR beta chain. Its matching antigen is unknown. The sample belongs to a study of CD8+ T cells in alopecia areata. On the study more broadly: Patients received oral tofacitinib, 5 to 10 mg twice daily, for moderate-to-severe alopecia areata. Findings of the study overall: There was only one nonresponder, so it was unclear how baseline CD8+ expansion relates to response.

RNA extraction and reverse transcription yielded cDNA as sequencing template. The repertoire was sequenced with immunoSEQ multiplex PCR; TCRdb's copy has only in-frame clones and lacks some. Of fewer than 250,000 clones listed, 45% to 75% are singletons. The CDR3 runs 12 residues. The V gene lost 7 bases and the J gene lost 0 bases, with 10 bases spanning the gap. From germline, CDR1 is SQVTM and CDR2 ANQGSEA. The treatment: oral pan-JAK inhibitor, 5-10 mg twice daily. The chain couples TRBV29-1 to TRBJ2-7, with D possibly matching TRBD2 (6 bases). The source is a human donor with alopecia areata. This specimen was CD4+ T cells sorted from blood, taken at week 4, from a patient treated with tofacitinib. CDR3 sequence: CSGRDSSYEQYF. The CDR3 nucleotides are TGCAGCGGGCGGGACTCCTCCTACGAGCAGTACTTC.